The rows below give T cell receptor beta chains drawn from one sample of a study of PD-1 blockade in classical Hodgkin lymphoma. Here immunoSEQ multiplex PCR was the method, and the copy in TCRdb shows in-frame clones only, minus some. The sample shows 30,000 to 35,000 clones, 80% to 95% of them seen only once. The specimen was CD4+ T cells from blood, collected at baseline. The receptors here all came from a human donor with classical Hodgkin lymphoma. Each CDR3 is given with its conserved first and last residue. Fields, in order: J gene, V gene, D gene, CDR3 protein. D genes are given only for firm matches.

j_gene: TRBJ1-4; v_gene: TRBV6-5; d_gene: TRBD1; CDR3aa: CASRKLGQNEKLFF
j_gene: TRBJ2-1; v_gene: TRBV5-1; d_gene: TRBD2; CDR3aa: CASSLDAGANNNEQFF
j_gene: TRBJ1-1; v_gene: TRBV7-2; d_gene: TRBD1; CDR3aa: CASSFTPQGATWGTEAFF
j_gene: TRBJ1-5; v_gene: TRBV4-1; d_gene: TRBD1; CDR3aa: CASSQDQAGTVKNQPQHF
j_gene: TRBJ2-3; v_gene: TRBV5-1; d_gene: -; CDR3aa: CASSFSNGRADTQYF
j_gene: TRBJ2-3; v_gene: TRBV7-8; d_gene: -; CDR3aa: CASSTATAAARTDTQYF
j_gene: TRBJ1-2; v_gene: TRBV7-2; d_gene: -; CDR3aa: CASSSPGTNYGYTF
j_gene: TRBJ2-5; v_gene: TRBV5-1; d_gene: TRBD1; CDR3aa: CASSLALGTGGETQYF
j_gene: TRBJ1-5; v_gene: TRBV27; d_gene: TRBD1; CDR3aa: CASSTRQGATSNQPQHF
j_gene: TRBJ2-5; v_gene: TRBV30; d_gene: -; CDR3aa: CAWSSRTPQETQYF
j_gene: TRBJ2-2; v_gene: TRBV14; d_gene: TRBD1; CDR3aa: CASSQEDRGYTGELFF
j_gene: TRBJ2-6; v_gene: TRBV19; d_gene: TRBD1; CDR3aa: CASLGTGPGANVLTF
j_gene: TRBJ1-5; v_gene: TRBV7-8; d_gene: TRBD1; CDR3aa: CASSSQGGRNQPQHF
j_gene: TRBJ2-5; v_gene: TRBV10-3; d_gene: TRBD2; CDR3aa: CAIRAGGEETQYF
j_gene: TRBJ1-3; v_gene: TRBV9; d_gene: TRBD1; CDR3aa: CASSRQQGAGNTIYF
j_gene: TRBJ2-1; v_gene: TRBV20-1; d_gene: -; CDR3aa: CSASVASEQFF
j_gene: TRBJ1-2; v_gene: TRBV6-1; d_gene: -; CDR3aa: CASSDPNRSPGYTF
j_gene: TRBJ2-3; v_gene: TRBV23-1; d_gene: TRBD2; CDR3aa: CASSQSIAGSTDTQYF
j_gene: TRBJ2-1; v_gene: TRBV11-3; d_gene: -; CDR3aa: CASSLDFSEQFF
j_gene: TRBJ2-2; v_gene: TRBV28; d_gene: -; CDR3aa: CASSLTLMTDTGELFF
j_gene: TRBJ1-2; v_gene: TRBV7-9; d_gene: -; CDR3aa: CASSAAGRIANYGYTF
j_gene: TRBJ2-1; v_gene: TRBV6-5; d_gene: -; CDR3aa: CASSSTLAYEQFF
j_gene: TRBJ1-5; v_gene: TRBV7-9; d_gene: TRBD1; CDR3aa: CASSRGQGLNQPQHF
j_gene: TRBJ1-5; v_gene: TRBV19; d_gene: TRBD1; CDR3aa: CASNSAGGYSNQPQHF
j_gene: TRBJ1-2; v_gene: TRBV6-5; d_gene: TRBD1; CDR3aa: CASSAGGYNNYGYTF
j_gene: TRBJ1-2; v_gene: TRBV29-1; d_gene: -; CDR3aa: CSVASGLYGYTF
j_gene: TRBJ1-1; v_gene: TRBV6-5; d_gene: -; CDR3aa: CASSYLGSEAFF
j_gene: TRBJ2-2; v_gene: TRBV4-1; d_gene: TRBD2; CDR3aa: CASRQTSGSQFTGELFF